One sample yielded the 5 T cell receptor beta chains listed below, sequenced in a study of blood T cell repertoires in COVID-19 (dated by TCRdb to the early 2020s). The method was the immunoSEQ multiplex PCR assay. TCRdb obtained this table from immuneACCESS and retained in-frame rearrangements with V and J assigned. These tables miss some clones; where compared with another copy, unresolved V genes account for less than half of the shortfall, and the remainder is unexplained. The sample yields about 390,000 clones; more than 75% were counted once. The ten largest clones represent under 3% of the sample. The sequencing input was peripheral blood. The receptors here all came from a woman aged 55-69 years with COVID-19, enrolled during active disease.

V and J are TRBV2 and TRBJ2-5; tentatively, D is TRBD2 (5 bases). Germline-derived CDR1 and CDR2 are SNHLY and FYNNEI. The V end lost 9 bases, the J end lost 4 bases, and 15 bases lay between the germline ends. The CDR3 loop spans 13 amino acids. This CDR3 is CASSGSGRETQYF. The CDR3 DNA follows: TGTGCCAGTTCCGGGTCGGGGAGAGAGACCCAGTACTTC.

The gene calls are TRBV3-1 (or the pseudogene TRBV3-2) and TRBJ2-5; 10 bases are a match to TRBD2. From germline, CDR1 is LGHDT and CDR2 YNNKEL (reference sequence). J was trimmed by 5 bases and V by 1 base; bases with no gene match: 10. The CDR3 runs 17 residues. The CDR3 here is CASSQGVQRGGRETQYF. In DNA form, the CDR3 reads TGTGCCAGCAGCCAAGGGGTTCAGCGGGGGGGCCGGGAGACCCAGTACTTC.

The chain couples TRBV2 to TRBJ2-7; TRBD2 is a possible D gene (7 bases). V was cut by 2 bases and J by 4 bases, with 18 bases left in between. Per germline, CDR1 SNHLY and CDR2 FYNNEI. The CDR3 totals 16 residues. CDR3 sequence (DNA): TGTGCCAGCAGTGAATTTAAGGGGGGGGCCGGGTACGAGCAGTACTTC. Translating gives CASSEFKGGAGYEQYF.

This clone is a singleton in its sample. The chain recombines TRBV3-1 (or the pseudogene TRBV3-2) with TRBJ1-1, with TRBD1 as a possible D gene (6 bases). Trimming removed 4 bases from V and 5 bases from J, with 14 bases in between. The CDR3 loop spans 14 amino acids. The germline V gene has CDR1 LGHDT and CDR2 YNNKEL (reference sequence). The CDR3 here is CASSPTTGRTEAFF. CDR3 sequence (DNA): TGTGCCAGCAGCCCCACCACAGGGCGGACTGAAGCTTTCTTT.

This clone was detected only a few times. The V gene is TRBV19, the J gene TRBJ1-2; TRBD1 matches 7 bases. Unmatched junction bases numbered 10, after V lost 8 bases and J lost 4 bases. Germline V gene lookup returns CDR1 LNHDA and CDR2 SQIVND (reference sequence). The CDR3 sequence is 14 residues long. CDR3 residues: CASGGQSSSYGYTF. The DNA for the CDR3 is TGTGCCAGTGGGGGACAGTCTTCCTCCTATGGCTACACCTTC.